This TCR beta chain stems from a study of blood T cells in healthy people across ages. The junction had 4 bases not matched to a gene; V was cut back by 7 bases and J by 8 bases. Germline V gene data show CDR1 as SNHLY and CDR2 as FYNNEI. This CDR3 spans 12 amino acids. This clonotype was seen a few times. Its antigen is still unknown. The use of a sample-barcoded 5' primer and a J-beta primer mix characterized a second PCR of roughly 6 to 11 cycles. A template-switch adaptor with 12 random nucleotides tagged each cDNA molecule. MiXCR, run by TCRdb on the 5' RACE reads, gives a single entry per CDR3 protein. The repertoire holds roughly 1.5 million distinct CDR3 sequences, approximately 43% seen once, with around 4% in the top ten. General study findings and limits: A strong correlation between TCR beta diversity and naive T cell percentage was seen. Per million T cells, the diversity of TCR beta decreased roughly linearly as age advanced.

The sequenced sample was blood. The chain uses TRBV2 and TRBJ1-2; TRBD1 aligns across 10 bases. The source is a woman aged 18-29 years in good health. The CDR3 protein is CASTGTGEGYTF. The CDR3 DNA reads TGTGCCAGCACTGGGACAGGGGAAGGCTACACCTTC.